The count of the clone carrying this T cell receptor (beta chain) is one. As yet, its antigen is unknown. This sample was included in a study of cytomegalovirus exposure and HLA in healthy donors. The CDR3 has 15 amino acids. The V gene's germline CDR1 is SGHRS and CDR2 YFSETQ. The trim removed 1 base at V and 2 bases at J, leaving 4 bases unmatched. PCR amplification relied on 60 Vbeta primers (plus 13 Jbeta primers). The repertoire was sequenced with immunoSEQ multiplex PCR; TCRdb's copy has only in-frame clones and lacks some. The table lists about 150,000 clones, around 80% of them singletons. Study-wide points: Indistinguishability led to the exclusion of some V segments, TRBV6-2 and TRBV6-3 included.

The material sequenced was PBMCs. This clonotype was obtained from a boy aged 2 to 10 in good health and CMV-seronegative. V and J are TRBV5-1 and TRBJ2-3, with 7 bases identical to TRBD1. The CDR3, as DNA: TGCGCCAGCAGCTTGTACGACAGGGACACAGATACGCAGTATTTT. Residues: CASSLYDRDTDTQYF.